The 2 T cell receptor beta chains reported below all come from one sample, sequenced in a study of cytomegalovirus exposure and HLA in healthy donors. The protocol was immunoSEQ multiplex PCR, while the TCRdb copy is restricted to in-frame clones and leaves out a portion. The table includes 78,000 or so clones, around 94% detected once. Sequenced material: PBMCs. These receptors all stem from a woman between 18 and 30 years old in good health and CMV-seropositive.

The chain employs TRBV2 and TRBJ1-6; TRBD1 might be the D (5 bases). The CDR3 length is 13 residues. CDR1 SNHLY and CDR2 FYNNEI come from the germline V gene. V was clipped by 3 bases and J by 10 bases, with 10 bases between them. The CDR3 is CASSDRAQSPLHF. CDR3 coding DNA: TGTGCCAGCAGTGACAGGGCACAGTCACCCCTCCACTTT.

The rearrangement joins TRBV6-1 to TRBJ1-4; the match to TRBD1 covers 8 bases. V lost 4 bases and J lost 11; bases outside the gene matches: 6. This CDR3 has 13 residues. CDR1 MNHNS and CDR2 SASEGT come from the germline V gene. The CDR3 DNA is TGTGCCAGCAGTGTTGACAGGGGTGGGAAACTGTTTTTT. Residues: CASSVDRGGKLFF.